This section outlines one TCR beta chain sequence together with its context. This sample was included in a study of control samples from healthy donors and cancer patients. This CDR3 is 14 amino acids long. J lost 8 bases, V lost 2 bases, and 6 bases had no gene match. Germline V gene lookup returns CDR1 MNHNY and CDR2 SVGAGI (reference sequence). TCRdb's table, derived via immunoSEQ multiplex PCR, lists solely in-frame clones and lacks some. The repertoire holds 200,000 to 250,000 clones, with roughly 94% as singletons. The TCR was taken from a man in his forties or fifties in good health. The specimen sequenced was blood. The chain uses TRBV6-6 and TRBJ1-2; 9 nucleotides line up with TRBD1. CDR3 coding DNA: TGTGCCAGCAGTTACACTGAACAGGGGGCGGGCTACACCTTC. Translated: CASSYTEQGAGYTF.